This passage covers 11 T cell receptor beta chains from one sample sequenced in a study of CD8 T cells in ankylosing spondylitis. TCRdb used MiXCR to reprocess the 5' RACE reads, holding one entry per CDR3 protein. The table has some 87,000 distinct CDR3 sequences, about 8.1% seen once. Sequencing used blood, either unsorted or a sorted T cell fraction (not recorded which). The receptor source for this set is a male donor with ankylosing spondylitis or in good health (not recorded which).

This clonotype occurred a few times. The chain uses TRBV24-1 and TRBJ2-2, with D perhaps TRBD2 (5 bases). Germline CDR1 KGHDR, CDR2 SFDVKD. The CDR3 is 18 residues long. Trimming stripped 0 bases from V and 7 bases from J, with 20 bases between. The DNA for the CDR3 is TGTGCCACCAGTGATTTGTACTACGACTCAGAGGGTCACGGGGAGCTGTTTTTT. Its protein is CATSDLYYDSEGHGELFF.

This clonotype has a count of ten or more. The chain joins TRBV7-2 to TRBJ2-1; D is undetermined. CDR3 length: 13 amino acids. Trimming stripped 5 bases from V and 7 bases from J, with 12 bases between. Germline loops: CDR1 SGHTA, CDR2 FQGNSA. The chain's CDR3 is CASSAGKRNEQFF. The DNA of the CDR3 is TGTGCCAGCAGCGCCGGCAAACGGAATGAGCAGTTCTTC.

This clonotype was seen many times. V is TRBV7-8 and J is TRBJ1-5, with 7 bases identical to TRBD1. The CDR3 totals 18 residues. Losses at the gene ends were 4 bases for V and 1 base for J; bases not matched to a gene: 13. CDR1 and CDR2 (germline): SGHVS, FQNEAQ. DNA for the CDR3: TGTGCCAGCAGCTCCAACAGGGGCCCGGGGTTGAGCAATCAGCCCCAGCATTTT. Its protein is CASSSNRGPGLSNQPQHF.

This clonotype was picked up many times. V usage is TRBV20-1 and J usage is TRBJ2-7; maybe TRBD2 (7 bases). This CDR3 spans 13 amino acids. V lost 5 bases and J lost 0, with 11 bases in between. Germline V gene lookup returns CDR1 DFQATT and CDR2 SNEGSKA (reference sequence). The CDR3 DNA follows: TGCAGTGCTCCGGGGGGCCGCTCCTACGAGCAGTACTTC. Translation: CSAPGGRSYEQYF.

The rearrangement joins TRBV29-1 to TRBJ2-5; 7 bases line up with TRBD2. Germline CDR1 and CDR2: SQVTM and ANQGSEA. Trimming cost V 0 bases and J 4 bases; bases outside gene matches: 5. CDR3 size: 14 residues. In DNA form, the CDR3 reads TGCAGCGTTGAAGAGGGGGACTACGGAGAGACCCAGTACTTC. Its translation is CSVEEGDYGETQYF.

This clonotype was picked up many times. This chain connects TRBV28 to TRBJ1-1; D might be TRBD1 (5 bases). Per germline, CDR1 MDHEN and CDR2 SYDVKM. Trimming took off 5 bases at V and 5 bases at J, with 15 bases between the two ends. CDR3 length: 14 amino acids. DNA for the CDR3: TGTGCCAGCAGTCCCACAGGAGGTTTTACTGAAGCTTTCTTT. Translating gives CASSPTGGFTEAFF.

This clonotype was seen repeatedly, ten times or more. V and J are TRBV18 and TRBJ1-5; 7 bases fit TRBD1. CDR3 length: 15 residues. Germline loops: CDR1 KGHSH, CDR2 LQKENI. Germline trimming cut 3 bases from V and 6 bases from J; bases unmatched to any gene: 8. The CDR3 loop reads CASSPGQPSRQPQHF. CDR3 nucleotides: TGTGCCAGCTCACCGGGACAGCCCAGCCGTCAGCCCCAGCATTTT. Combining the CDR3 with reference TRBV18 and TRBJ1-5 gives the whole variable domain NAGVMQNPRHLVRRRGQEARLRCSPMKGHSHVYWYRQLPEEGLKFMVYLQKENIIDESGMPKERFSAEFPKEGPSILRIQQVVRGDSAAYFCASSPGQPSRQPQHFGDGTRLSIL.

This clonotype was counted a few times. V usage is TRBV7-2 and J usage is TRBJ2-1; D is ambiguous. Trimming took off 5 bases at V and 1 base at J, with 12 bases between the two ends. The CDR3 consists of 15 residues. Looked up from germline, CDR1 is SGHTA and CDR2 is FQGNSA. CDR3 sequence (DNA): TGTGCCAGCAGCGTTTGGTACAGTTCCTACAATGAGCAGTTCTTC. Translating gives CASSVWYSSYNEQFF. The full variable domain, its missing parts supplied by reference TRBV7-2 and TRBJ2-1, is GAGVSQSPSNKVTEKGKDVELRCDPISGHTALYWYRQSLGQGLEFLIYFQGNSAPDKSGLPSDRFSAERTGGSVSTLTIQRTQQEDSAVYLCASSVWYSSYNEQFFGPGTRLTVL.

V is TRBV5-1 and J is TRBJ2-5, with D perhaps matching TRBD2 (6 bases). Trimming took off 7 bases at V and 5 bases at J, with 12 bases between the two ends. CDR3 length: 12 residues. CDR1 is SGHRS and CDR2 is YFSETQ in the germline V gene. CDR3 DNA: TGCGCCAGCCGGGGGATATCGGAGACCCAGTACTTC. This encodes CASRGISETQYF.

This clonotype appeared many times. The chain has TRBV20-1 and TRBJ2-5, with 9 bases matching TRBD1. The CDR3 sequence is 14 residues long. The V gene's germline CDR1 is DFQATT and CDR2 SNEGSKA (reference sequence). Trimming removed 2 bases from V and 5 bases from J; junction bases left unmatched: 6. For the CDR3, the DNA is TGCAGTGCTAGACCTCGGACAGGGGAGGAGACCCAGTACTTC. Translation gives CSARPRTGEETQYF.

This clonotype turned up a few times. The junction departs from germline at one end; a sequencing error may be responsible. This rearrangement joins TRBV7-7 to TRBJ2-1, with TRBD2 identical over 13 bases. The CDR3 runs 18 residues. Germline values: CDR1 SSHAT, CDR2 FNYEAQ (reference sequence). The CDR3 region is CASRETSGGESSLNEQFF. CDR3 in DNA: TGTGCTAGCAGGGAAACTAGCGGGGGGGAGAGTTCGTTAAATGAGCAGTTCTTC. Using reference TRBV7-7 and TRBJ2-1 for the parts outside the CDR3, the full variable domain is GAGVSQSPRYKVTKRGQDVTLRCDPISSHATLYWYQQALGQGPEFLTYFNYEAQPDKSGLPSDRFSAERPEGSISTLTIQRTEQRDSAMYRCASRETSGGESSLNEQFFGPGTRLTVL.